These T cell receptor beta chains were read from a single sample in a study of blood T cell repertoires in COVID-19. Clones were read by immunoSEQ multiplex PCR, and TCRdb kept only the in-frame ones, dropping some. Among fewer than 250,000 clones listed, around four fifths were seen once. Material: peripheral blood. These receptors originate from a woman between 50 and 59 years old with acute or convalescent COVID-19. Both conserved end residues are part of each CDR3. A D gene is named only where the DNA matches it firmly. Clone size is given for some rows only: seen once, a few or many times, or a class if the clone is expanded.

V: TRBV5-4
D: .
size: .
J: TRBJ2-7
DNA: TGTGCCAGCAGCTTGGGTACTCCTGTTAGTGTAGTCGAGCAGTACTTC
CDR3: CASSLGTPVSVVEQYF

V: TRBV20-1
D: .
size: .
J: TRBJ1-2
DNA: TGCAGTGCTAGTGGGGCAGCTACTTGGTATGGCTACACCTTC
CDR3: CSASGAATWYGYTF

V: TRBV25-1
D: TRBD1
size: .
J: TRBJ1-2
DNA: TGTGCCAGCAGTGGGACAGGGTCGAGAGGCTACACCTTC
CDR3: CASSGTGSRGYTF

V: TRBV24-1
D: TRBD1
size: few
J: TRBJ2-5
DNA: TGTGCCACCAGTGATGGGACAGTACAAGAGACCCAGTACTTC
CDR3: CATSDGTVQETQYF

V: TRBV7-9
D: .
size: few
J: TRBJ2-2
DNA: TGTGCCAGCAGCCCGACAGTTACGAACACCGGGGAGCTGTTTTTT
CDR3: CASSPTVTNTGELFF

V: TRBV19
D: .
size: .
J: TRBJ2-6
DNA: TGTGCCAGTAGTATCAGTTTGGGACTCTCTGGGGCCAACGTCCTGACTTTC
CDR3: CASSISLGLSGANVLTF

V: TRBV5-5
D: TRBD2
size: .
J: TRBJ2-5
DNA: TGTGCCAGCAGCTTGGCCATAGCGGGAGGGCGAGAGACCCAGTACTTC
CDR3: CASSLAIAGGRETQYF

V: TRBV9
D: .
size: .
J: TRBJ1-2
DNA: TGTGCCAGCGGAGACGGGACTAACTATGGCTACACCTTC
CDR3: CASGDGTNYGYTF

V: TRBV27
D: .
size: .
J: TRBJ1-6
DNA: TGTGCCAGCAGTTATTGGACAGAGAATTCACCCCTCCACTTT
CDR3: CASSYWTENSPLHF

V: TRBV5-1
D: TRBD1
size: .
J: TRBJ2-7
DNA: TGCGCCAGCAGCACACACCCGGGACAGGGGCACTACGAGCAGTACTTC
CDR3: CASSTHPGQGHYEQYF

V: TRBV6-5
D: .
size: .
J: TRBJ2-2
DNA: TGTGCCAGCAGTAAATCTAGGACCGGGGAGCTGTTTTTT
CDR3: CASSKSRTGELFF

V: TRBV6-4
D: TRBD2
size: once
J: TRBJ2-1
DNA: TGTGCCAGCAGGGCGGGAGGGGGCAATGAGCAGTTCTTC
CDR3: CASRAGGGNEQFF

V: TRBV15
D: TRBD1
size: .
J: TRBJ1-2
DNA: TGTGCCACCAGCAGAGATAGAGGGACAGGCGATGGCTACACCTTC
CDR3: CATSRDRGTGDGYTF

V: TRBV10-3
D: TRBD2
size: .
J: TRBJ2-5
DNA: TGTGCCATCAGTGAACCCCAGGGGCGGGGGGGCCAAGAGACCCAGTACTTC
CDR3: CAISEPQGRGGQETQYF

V: TRBV29-1
D: .
size: .
J: TRBJ1-1
DNA: TGCAGCGTAGAGGGCCGGGCGAACACTGAAGCTTTCTTT
CDR3: CSVEGRANTEAFF

V: TRBV14
D: .
size: .
J: TRBJ2-1
DNA: TGTGCCAGCAGCCAAGAGGACTTCTACAATGAGCAGTTCTTC
CDR3: CASSQEDFYNEQFF

V: TRBV14
D: .
size: .
J: TRBJ2-3
DNA: TGTGCCAGCAGCCAAGTCGGGGTTACGCAGTATTTT
CDR3: CASSQVGVTQYF

V: TRBV5-6
D: TRBD2
size: .
J: TRBJ2-5
DNA: TGTGCCAGCAGCCCCGGACTAGCGGGAGTACAAGAGACCCAGTACTTC
CDR3: CASSPGLAGVQETQYF

V: TRBV24-1
D: .
size: .
J: TRBJ2-1
DNA: TGTGCCACCAGTGATGTCCCTAGCAGAAGCAATGAGCAGTTCTTC
CDR3: CATSDVPSRSNEQFF

V: TRBV10-3
D: .
size: .
J: TRBJ2-6
DNA: TGTGCCATCAGTGAGTCCAGCGACCTGAACTCTGGGGCCAACGTCCTGACTTTC
CDR3: CAISESSDLNSGANVLTF

V: TRBV19
D: TRBD1
size: .
J: TRBJ2-7
DNA: TGTGCCTCCAAGAGGACAGGGGCCTACGAGCAGTACTTC
CDR3: CASKRTGAYEQYF

V: TRBV13
D: .
size: .
J: TRBJ2-3
DNA: TGTGCCAGCAGCGTACGACTAGGGGGCACAGATACGCAGTATTTT
CDR3: CASSVRLGGTDTQYF

V: TRBV7-2
D: TRBD1
size: .
J: TRBJ2-1
DNA: TGTGCCAGCAGCTTACTGGGACAGGGGATTAATGAGCAGTTCTTC
CDR3: CASSLLGQGINEQFF

V: TRBV6-2/TRBV6-3
D: .
size: once
J: TRBJ2-7
DNA: TGTGCCAGCAGCCTTACCGTAGGGGTCGAGCAGTACTTC
CDR3: CASSLTVGVEQYF

V: TRBV4-2
D: .
size: .
J: TRBJ2-1
DNA: TGTGCCAGCAGCCCCGGGCCTGAAAAAGGGGATGAGCAGTTCTTC
CDR3: CASSPGPEKGDEQFF

V: TRBV25-1
D: .
size: .
J: TRBJ2-7
DNA: TGTGCCAGCAGTGAATCCCGGAGTACGGGTGAGCAGTACTTC
CDR3: CASSESRSTGEQYF

V: TRBV19
D: TRBD1
size: .
J: TRBJ1-1
DNA: TGTGCCAGTTTTGACAGGGGACGAACTGAAGCTTTCTTT
CDR3: CASFDRGRTEAFF

V: TRBV28
D: .
size: .
J: TRBJ2-1
DNA: TGTGCCAGCACCCTTCGGGTCCGACTTATTGACAATGAGCAGTTCTTC
CDR3: CASTLRVRLIDNEQFF

V: TRBV29-1
D: .
size: .
J: TRBJ2-1
DNA: TGCAGCGTTCGCAGCTACAATGAGCAGTTCTTC
CDR3: CSVRSYNEQFF

V: TRBV5-1
D: TRBD2
size: once
J: TRBJ2-5
DNA: TGCGCCAGCAGCGCGGGATCTGGGACTAGCGGGATGGAGACCCAGTACTTC
CDR3: CASSAGSGTSGMETQYF

V: TRBV7-9
D: .
size: .
J: TRBJ1-6
DNA: TGTGCCAGCAGCTTACGACAGGATTCACCCCTCCACTTT
CDR3: CASSLRQDSPLHF

V: TRBV2
D: .
size: .
J: TRBJ2-7
DNA: TGTGCCAGCAAGGGACAAGCCTACGAGCAGTACTTC
CDR3: CASKGQAYEQYF

V: TRBV24-1
D: TRBD1
size: once
J: TRBJ2-2
DNA: TGTGCCACCAGTGATTCAACCGGGACAGGGCACACCGGGGAGCTGTTTTTT
CDR3: CATSDSTGTGHTGELFF

V: TRBV6-5
D: .
size: .
J: TRBJ1-3
DNA: TGTGCCAGCCAACCCCACTATCAAGGAAACACCATATATTTT
CDR3: CASQPHYQGNTIYF

V: TRBV19
D: .
size: few
J: TRBJ2-6
DNA: TGTGCCAGTAGCCGCGGGTCCGGCAGGATTATAGGGGCCAACGTCCTGACTTTC
CDR3: CASSRGSGRIIGANVLTF

V: TRBV11-2
D: TRBD1
size: .
J: TRBJ2-5
DNA: TGTGCCAGCAGCCTGGGACAGAGTTTCCAAGAGACCCAGTACTTC
CDR3: CASSLGQSFQETQYF

V: TRBV24-1
D: .
size: .
J: TRBJ2-7
DNA: TGTGCCACCAGTGATTTCGACCCTTCTCGGGTGTTCTACGAGCAGTACTTC
CDR3: CATSDFDPSRVFYEQYF

V: TRBV3-1/TRBV3-2
D: .
size: .
J: TRBJ1-2
DNA: TGTGCCAGCAGTCGTAGACTGCAAACGGCTGGCTACACCTTC
CDR3: CASSRRLQTAGYTF

V: TRBV11-2
D: .
size: .
J: TRBJ2-1
DNA: TGTGCCAGCAGCCCCTCGCCAGGGTTAAATGAGCAGTTCTTC
CDR3: CASSPSPGLNEQFF

V: TRBV5-1
D: TRBD1
size: .
J: TRBJ2-5
DNA: TGCGCCAGCAGCTTCCCCCCGGGACAGCAGCAAAAAGAGACCCAGTACTTC
CDR3: CASSFPPGQQQKETQYF

V: TRBV9
D: .
size: few
J: TRBJ1-6
DNA: TGTGCCAGCAGCGGGGGCCCGAGCAGCTCCTATAATTCACCCCTCCACTTT
CDR3: CASSGGPSSSYNSPLHF

V: TRBV6-6
D: .
size: .
J: TRBJ1-5
DNA: TGTGCCAGCAGTTACTCGTCCCAGGGGCCAAATCAGCCCCAGCATTTT
CDR3: CASSYSSQGPNQPQHF

V: TRBV19
D: .
size: .
J: TRBJ1-2
DNA: TGTGCCAGTAGTAAACCCGGAGCTAACTATGGCTACACCTTC
CDR3: CASSKPGANYGYTF

V: TRBV6-4
D: TRBD2
size: .
J: TRBJ2-3
DNA: TGTGCCAGCAGTGACTCTGACGCGGGAGGGCCGATGTATTTT
CDR3: CASSDSDAGGPMYF

V: TRBV7-9
D: TRBD2
size: once
J: TRBJ2-7
DNA: TGTGCCAGCAGCTTAGCGGGGATAGCGGGGAGCTCCTACGAGCAGTACTTC
CDR3: CASSLAGIAGSSYEQYF